The TCR beta chain under discussion was sequenced for a study of patients and donors after allogeneic stem cell transplantation. Per germline, CDR1 MGHRA and CDR2 YSYEKL. CDR3 length: 15 residues. After removal of 4 bases from V and 5 bases from J, the junction contained 9 bases not matched to a gene. TCRdb re-called the RT-PCR reads through MiXCR, storing one row per CDR3 protein. The table lists approximately 430,000 distinct CDR3 sequences, 15% to 20% of them singletons, with roughly 7.2% in the top ten. The sample consisted of blood, either unsorted or a sorted T cell fraction (not recorded which). The sequence was obtained from a human donor who was either an allogeneic HSCT recipient or a stem cell or donor lymphocyte infusion donor (not recorded which). It is not recorded whose cells these are; they may come from a transplant donor. The rearrangement joins TRBV4-1 to TRBJ2-7; 9 positions agree with TRBD1. The CDR3 DNA reads as TGCGCCAGCAGCCCCGGGGACAGGGTGGGGGACGAGCAGTACTTC. Translating gives CASSPGDRVGDEQYF.